This entry lists 8 T cell receptor beta chains sequenced from one sample in a study of blood T cells in healthy people across ages. Then a second PCR, running roughly 7 to 11 cycles, was carried out with a sample-barcoded 5' primer and a J-beta primer mix. TCRdb independently ran MiXCR on the 5' RACE reads; one entry per CDR3 protein. Of about 1,600,000 distinct CDR3 sequences in the sample, roughly 40% were seen once. Sequencing was performed on blood. These receptors were taken from a woman aged 18-29 years in good health.

This clonotype has at least ten counts. The chain is built from TRBV7-9 and TRBJ2-5; D gene uncertain. Germline loops: CDR1 SEHNR, CDR2 FQNEAQ (reference sequence). This CDR3 contains 12 residues. V was trimmed by 6 bases and J by 5 bases, leaving 10 bases between them. CDR3 residues: CASSSATETQYF. The DNA for the CDR3 is TGTGCCAGCAGTTCAGCGACCGAGACCCAGTACTTC.

The DNA for the CDR3 is TGTGCCAGCCGATACACAGCCACCTCTGGAAACACCATATATTTT. Amino acid sequence: CASRYTATSGNTIYF. V is TRBV6-6 and J is TRBJ1-3; D gene uncertain. The V gene's germline CDR1 is MNHNY and CDR2 SVGAGI (reference sequence). This CDR3 is built from 15 residues. Deletions cut 8 bases from V and 0 bases from J, with 14 bases between.

About this clonotype itself: The junction differs from germline at one of its ends, possibly a read error. The genes are TRBV10-3 and TRBJ2-4; possible D gene TRBD1, 6 bases. Germline V gene lookup returns CDR1 ENHRY and CDR2 SYGVKD. This CDR3 is 14 amino acids long. DNA of the CDR3: TGCGCCATCAGTGAGTCCTCAGGGGTAGGTGAGCAGTACTTC. Its translation: CAISESSGVGEQYF.

This clonotype has just a few counts. The germline gene is not matched at one end of the junction; a read error may be the cause. The gene calls are TRBV2 and TRBJ2-1, with a tentative D call TRBD2 (5 bases). The CDR3 covers 13 residues. Per germline, CDR1 SNHLY and CDR2 FYNNEI. CDR3 sequence reads: CARAADSNNEQFF. CDR3 nucleotides: TGTGCCAGAGCGGCGGACTCCAACAATGAGCAGTTCTTC. Filled out from reference TRBV2 and TRBJ2-1, the complete variable domain reads EPEVTQTPSHQVTQMGQEVILRCVPISNHLYFYWYRQILGQKVEFLVSFYNNEISEKSEIFDDQFSVERPDGSNFTLKIRSTKLEDSAMYFCARAADSNNEQFFGPGTRLTVL.

This chain links TRBV4-2 with TRBJ2-1; D is undetermined. Germline V CDR1 and CDR2: LGHNA, YNFKEQ. Trimming stripped 0 bases from V and 7 bases from J, with 13 bases between. The CDR3 covers 15 residues. The CDR3 loop reads CASSQEKYLLNEQFF. CDR3 nucleotide sequence: TGTGCCAGCAGCCAAGAGAAATACCTCTTGAATGAGCAGTTCTTC.

This chain links TRBV12-5 with TRBJ1-6, with unresolved D. This CDR3 contains 18 residues. The germline CDR1 and CDR2 sequences are LGHNT and FRNRAP. V was cut by 4 bases and J by 2 bases, with 18 bases left in between. The CDR3: CASGSPLVTTAYNSPLHF. CDR3 DNA: TGTGCTAGTGGTTCCCCACTAGTGACCACGGCCTATAATTCACCCCTCCACTTT. The full variable domain, with the rest looked up from reference TRBV12-5 and TRBJ1-6, is DARVTQTPRHKVTEMGQEVTMRCQPILGHNTVFWYRQTMMQGLELLAYFRNRAPLDDSGMPKDRFSAEMPDATLATLKIQPSEPRDSAVYFCASGSPLVTTAYNSPLHFGNGTRLTVT.

This clonotype was counted a few times. The chain joins TRBV6-5 to TRBJ2-1; 15 nucleotides line up with TRBD2. Germline CDR1 reads MNHEY; CDR2 reads SVGAGI. V lost 6 bases to trimming and J lost 9 bases; unmatched junction nucleotides: 6. This CDR3 contains 15 residues. The chain's CDR3 is CASSRGLAGGTEQFF. The CDR3 DNA reads TGTGCCAGCAGCCGCGGACTAGCGGGGGGGACTGAGCAGTTCTTC.

As concerns this clonotype: Its ends do not fully match the called genes, so a read error is possible. J is TRBJ2-1 and V is TRBV4-1, with D hard to call. The CDR3 extends over 12 amino acids. The germline V gene has CDR1 MGHRA and CDR2 YSYEKL. The CDR3 protein is CGSSGGYNEQFF. In nucleotides, the CDR3 is TGCGGCAGCAGTGGCGGTTACAATGAGCAGTTCTTC.